Listed here are 27 T cell receptor beta chains from one sample, sequenced in a study of T cells in Graves' hyperthyroidism and ophthalmopathy. Amplification of TCR beta CDR3 regions used RNA as the template. In the first-round RT-PCR of the TCR CDR3, the HTBI primer set was used. One entry per CDR3 protein results from TCRdb running MiXCR on the multiplex PCR reads. The table includes 550,000 to 800,000 distinct CDR3 sequences, around a sixth detected once. The source material was blood. These TCRs come from a man aged 50 to 59 with Graves' hyperthyroidism.

Here the CDR3 DNA reads TGTGCCAGTAGTGAGGTACCCTCACTAGCGGGCGTCAATGAGCAGTTCTTC. This gives the protein CASSEVPSLAGVNEQFF. The chain couples TRBV19 to TRBJ2-1; 9 bases are a match to TRBD2. The germline CDR1 and CDR2 sequences are LNHDA and SQIVND (reference sequence). Germline trimming cut 5 bases from V and 6 bases from J; bases unmatched to any gene: 14. The CDR3 is made up of 17 amino acids.

In nucleotides, the CDR3 is TGCAGTGCCATACGGGGAGATAGCTCCTACGAGCAGTACTTC. This codes for CSAIRGDSSYEQYF. This sequence joins TRBV20-1 and TRBJ2-7, with D possibly being TRBD2 (5 bases). This CDR3 has 14 residues. Germline assignment: CDR1 DFQATT and CDR2 SNEGSKA (reference sequence). V was clipped by 6 bases and J by 0 bases, with 15 bases between them.

The chain carries TRBV11-3 and TRBJ2-7; 9 nucleotides agree with TRBD1. Per germline, CDR1 SGHNT and CDR2 YENEEA. The J segment lost 4 bases and the V segment lost 2 bases, leaving 18 bases of the junction unmatched. The CDR3 length is 19 residues. The CDR3 reads CASSLSASTGGAGRYEQYF. CDR3 DNA sequence: TGTGCCAGCAGCTTAAGCGCTTCTACAGGGGGCGCCGGGCGTTACGAGCAGTACTTC.

This clonotype has just a few counts. The chain links TRBV6-5 to TRBJ2-7; 11 bases agree with TRBD2. The V segment lost 2 bases and the J segment 6 bases; nucleotides outside the gene matches: 9. CDR1 and CDR2 from the germline V gene are MNHEY and SVGAGI. The CDR3 contains 16 residues. CDR3 DNA sequence: TGTGCCAGCAGTTACGCCGGACTAGCGGGCGGAGGCGAGCAGTACTTC. Amino acid sequence: CASSYAGLAGGGEQYF.

This sequence joins TRBV27 and TRBJ2-2; D not certain. CDR1 MNHEY and CDR2 SMNVEV come from the germline V gene (reference sequence). Trimming shortened V by 3 bases and J by 4 bases, and 9 bases separated the two germline ends. The CDR3 runs 14 residues. CDR3 in DNA: TGTGCCAGCAGTTTGTCGGTAGGCACCGGGGAGCTGTTTTTT. Its protein product is CASSLSVGTGELFF.

V is TRBV6-2 or TRBV6-3 and J is TRBJ1-2; TRBD1 is a possible D gene (5 bases). CDR3 length equals 14 residues. The germline gives CDR1 MNHEY, CDR2 SVGEGT. V dropped 6 bases and J dropped 2 bases, with 13 bases sitting between them. In DNA form, the CDR3 reads TGTGCCAGCAGAGGACAACCGCAAAACTATGGCTACACCTTC. Translation: CASRGQPQNYGYTF.

The chain recombines TRBV29-1 with TRBJ1-1; D remains ambiguous. Deletions cut 6 bases from V and 1 base from J, with 15 bases between. The CDR3 consists of 14 residues. Germline CDR1 and CDR2: SQVTM and ANQGSEA. The CDR3 DNA follows: TGCAGCGTCGCCGGTGGCTCAGGGAACACTGAAGCTTTCTTT. It is translated as CSVAGGSGNTEAFF.

Ten or more counts support this clonotype. The chain carries TRBV5-6 and TRBJ1-4, with 10 bases lining up with TRBD1. The V gene end was trimmed by 4 bases and the J gene end by 7 bases; junction bases not matched to a gene: 7. Germline CDR1 and CDR2: SGHDT and YYEEEE. This CDR3 comprises 15 residues. CDR3 DNA: TGTGCCAGCAGCGCAGACAGGGGGCTAGGTGAAAAACTGTTTTTT. It codes for CASSADRGLGEKLFF.

This chain links TRBV2 with TRBJ2-7, with a possible D match to TRBD2 (6 bases). V was cut by 4 bases and J by 2 bases, with 12 bases left in between. Germline assignment: CDR1 SNHLY and CDR2 FYNNEI. The CDR3 spans 14 residues. The CDR3 nucleotides read TGTGCCAGCAGTGGGGTTAGCGGACCCTACGAGCAGTACTTC. Translated, it gives CASSGVSGPYEQYF.

The chain has TRBV3-1 and TRBJ1-1; 7 positions agree with TRBD1. This CDR3 has 16 amino acids. The junction had 8 bases not matched to a gene; V was cut back by 3 bases and J by 1 base. Germline V gene lookup returns CDR1 LGHDT and CDR2 YNNKEL (reference sequence). CDR3 sequence (DNA): TGTGCCAGCAGCCAGGGACAGACTGTCTGGAACACTGAAGCTTTCTTT. Protein: CASSQGQTVWNTEAFF. The entire variable domain, with the rest obtained from reference TRBV3-1 and TRBJ1-1, is as follows: DTAVSQTPKYLVTQMGNDKSIKCEQNLGHDTMYWYKQDSKKFLKIMFSYNNKELIINETVPNRFSPKSPDKAHLNLHINSLELGDSAVYFCASSQGQTVWNTEAFFGQGTRLTVV.

The gene calls are TRBV6-2 or TRBV6-3 and TRBJ1-5, with D possibly being TRBD1 (5 bases). The CDR3 is made up of 14 amino acids. V shed 2 bases and J shed 4 bases, with 9 bases lying between them. Germline CDR1 is MNHEY and CDR2 is SVGEGT. The CDR3 is CASSYVDTNQPQHF. The CDR3 nucleotides are TGTGCCAGCAGTTACGTGGACACGAATCAGCCCCAGCATTTT.

The chain couples TRBV10-3 to TRBJ1-2; D is unclear. CDR1 is ENHRY, CDR2 SYGVKD, per germline. Between the trimmed V and J ends, which lost 5 bases and 5 bases, there was a span of 9 bases. The CDR3 consists of 12 residues. CDR3 loop: CAISIDVYGYTF. DNA of the CDR3: TGTGCCATCAGTATCGACGTGTATGGCTACACCTTC.

A few counts support this clonotype. The chain links TRBV5-1 to TRBJ2-1; possible D gene TRBD2, 6 bases. The CDR3 runs 18 residues. CDR1 and CDR2 (germline): SGHRS, YFSETQ. V shed 0 bases and J shed 2 bases, with 18 bases lying between them. DNA for the CDR3: TGCGCCAGCAGCTTGGTACTGGGGGACTGGGATGCCTACAATGAGCAGTTCTTC. Protein product: CASSLVLGDWDAYNEQFF.

This clonotype was seen at least ten times. The chain has TRBV20-1 and TRBJ2-1; the match to TRBD2 covers 11 bases. Per the germline V gene, CDR1 is DFQATT and CDR2 is SNEGSKA (reference sequence). J was trimmed by 7 bases and V by 3 bases; bases with no gene match: 5. The CDR3 sequence is 14 residues long. The DNA for the CDR3 is TGCAGTGCTAGTATAGCGGGAGGGAGGAATGAGCAGTTCTTC. Translation: CSASIAGGRNEQFF.

This clonotype was picked up a small number of times. The gene calls are TRBV20-1 and TRBJ2-3; 10 positions match TRBD2. This CDR3 contains 15 residues. The germline V gene has CDR1 DFQATT and CDR2 SNEGSKA (reference sequence). The J segment lost 6 bases and the V segment lost 3 bases, leaving 9 bases of the junction unmatched. The CDR3 loop reads CSARFLAGVADTQYF. The CDR3, as DNA: TGCAGTGCTAGGTTCCTAGCGGGAGTGGCGGATACGCAGTATTTT.

This clonotype was detected only a few times. This sequence joins TRBV4-1 and TRBJ2-7; a weak D match, TRBD2 (6 bases). The CDR3 is made up of 16 amino acids. Looked up from germline, CDR1 is MGHRA and CDR2 is YSYEKL. Trimming cost V 4 bases and J 0 bases, with 16 bases left between them. This chain's CDR3 is CASSPAGAGASYEQYF. The CDR3 DNA sequence: TGCGCCAGCAGCCCCGCCGGAGCGGGCGCCTCCTACGAGCAGTACTTC.

In this sample, this clonotype turned up a few times. The J gene is TRBJ2-6, the V gene TRBV28; TRBD2 agrees at 7 bases. The germline gives CDR1 MDHEN, CDR2 SYDVKM. The CDR3 covers 18 residues. V lost 6 bases to trimming and J lost 0 bases; unmatched junction nucleotides: 11. The CDR3 loop is CASSPRSGVSSGANVLTF. The CDR3 bases are TGTGCCAGCAGCCCCCGGAGCGGGGTAAGCTCTGGGGCCAACGTCCTGACTTTC.

This clonotype has ten or more counts. V gene TRBV11-1 combines with J gene TRBJ2-3, with 10 bases matching TRBD2. The CDR3 has 15 residues. V lost 5 bases to trimming and J lost 7 bases; unmatched junction nucleotides: 9. Germline loops: CDR1 SGHAT, CDR2 FQDESV (reference sequence). The DNA of the CDR3 is TGTGCCAGCAGCGTATTAGCGGGAGGCATTAATACGCAGTATTTT. Translating it yields CASSVLAGGINTQYF.

This chain joins TRBV7-3 and TRBJ2-2, with D unresolved. Germline V gene sequence: CDR1 SGHTA, CDR2 FQGTGA. The CDR3 length is 14 residues. Trimming stripped 5 bases from V and 4 bases from J, with 11 bases between. The CDR3 region is CASSLQHSTGELFF. The CDR3 DNA reads as TGTGCCAGCAGCCTACAGCACAGCACCGGGGAGCTGTTTTTT.

As to this clonotype: Lacking the conserved final phenylalanine or tryptophan, this CDR3 likely reflects a read error. The chain links TRBV5-5 to TRBJ2-6; D gene uncertain. CDR3 length: 15 amino acids. V was clipped by 4 bases and J by 1 base, with 9 bases between them. Per germline, CDR1 SGHKS and CDR2 YYEKEE (reference sequence). CDR3 sequence reads: CASSASLSGANVLTL. The DNA for the CDR3 is TGTGCCAGCAGCGCATCCCTTTCTGGGGCCAACGTCCTGACTCTC.

This clonotype was seen at least ten times. CDR3 sequence: CASSPGGLEGNEQFF. The CDR3 nucleotides read TGTGCCAGCAGTCCGGGGGGGCTTGAAGGCAATGAGCAGTTCTTC. This chain joins TRBV12-3 or TRBV12-4 and TRBJ2-1; TRBD2 agrees at 8 bases. V trimming: 5 bases; J trimming: 6 bases; junction bases outside the gene matches: 9. This CDR3 has 15 residues.

In its sample, this clonotype was seen a few times. The rearrangement links TRBV7-3 to TRBJ2-1; a weak D match, TRBD2 (6 bases). This CDR3 region has 14 residues. The V gene's germline CDR1 is SGHTA and CDR2 FQGTGA. V shed 5 bases and J shed 6 bases, with 14 bases lying between them. This CDR3 is CASSLGGWRNEQFF. CDR3 coding DNA: TGTGCCAGCAGCCTGGGGGGATGGCGCAATGAGCAGTTCTTC. Full variable domain (rest looked up from reference TRBV7-3 and TRBJ2-1): GAGVSQTPSNKVTEKGKYVELRCDPISGHTALYWYRQSLGQGPEFLIYFQGTGAADDSGLPNDRFFAVRPEGSVSTLKIQRTERGDSAVYLCASSLGGWRNEQFFGPGTRLTVL.

This clonotype showed up many times. This sequence joins TRBV27 and TRBJ2-6; D unclear. This CDR3 has 12 amino acids. The germline V and J ends were trimmed by 6 bases and 0 bases, with 0 bases remaining between them. From germline, CDR1 is MNHEY and CDR2 SMNVEV (reference sequence). In nucleotides, the CDR3 is TGTGCCAGCAGCTCTGGGGCCAACGTCCTGACTTTC. Encoded protein: CASSSGANVLTF.

This clonotype was seen many times. The rearrangement joins TRBV11-2 to TRBJ2-1, with 10 bases lining up with TRBD1. Looked up from germline, CDR1 is SGHAT and CDR2 is FQNNGV. After removal of 5 bases from V and 4 bases from J, the junction contained 11 bases not matched to a gene. This CDR3 region has 17 residues. CDR3 region: CASSPPTGTGDYNEQFF. The CDR3 nucleotides are TGTGCCAGCAGCCCACCGACCGGGACAGGGGATTACAATGAGCAGTTCTTC.

This clonotype was seen a few times. The chain joins TRBV15 to TRBJ2-5, with a weak D call TRBD2 (6 bases). Germline V gene sequence: CDR1 LNHNV, CDR2 YYDKDF (reference sequence). V gave up 4 bases and J gave up 2 bases, with 11 bases separating them. There are 14 residues in the CDR3. DNA of the CDR3: TGTGCCACCAGCAACGGGGGTGGACAAGAGACCCAGTACTTC. Protein sequence: CATSNGGGQETQYF.

The V call is TRBV11-2, the J call TRBJ2-5; D might be TRBD2 (6 bases). The length of the CDR3 is 14 residues. Germline V CDR1 and CDR2: SGHAT, FQNNGV. Between the trimmed V and J ends, which lost 1 base and 3 bases, there was a span of 9 bases. The CDR3 coding sequence is TGTGCCAGCAGCTTAGGCGGGATCAAAGAGACCCAGTACTTC. Translating gives CASSLGGIKETQYF.

This rearrangement joins TRBV10-2 to TRBJ2-3; D is perhaps TRBD1 (5 bases). Trimming took off 7 bases at V and 6 bases at J, with 17 bases between the two ends. CDR1 is WSHSY, CDR2 SAAADI, per germline. This CDR3 is built from 14 residues. This CDR3 is CASTPARVGDTQYF. The CDR3 nucleotides read TGCGCCAGCACCCCGGCCAGGGTAGGGGATACGCAGTATTTT.